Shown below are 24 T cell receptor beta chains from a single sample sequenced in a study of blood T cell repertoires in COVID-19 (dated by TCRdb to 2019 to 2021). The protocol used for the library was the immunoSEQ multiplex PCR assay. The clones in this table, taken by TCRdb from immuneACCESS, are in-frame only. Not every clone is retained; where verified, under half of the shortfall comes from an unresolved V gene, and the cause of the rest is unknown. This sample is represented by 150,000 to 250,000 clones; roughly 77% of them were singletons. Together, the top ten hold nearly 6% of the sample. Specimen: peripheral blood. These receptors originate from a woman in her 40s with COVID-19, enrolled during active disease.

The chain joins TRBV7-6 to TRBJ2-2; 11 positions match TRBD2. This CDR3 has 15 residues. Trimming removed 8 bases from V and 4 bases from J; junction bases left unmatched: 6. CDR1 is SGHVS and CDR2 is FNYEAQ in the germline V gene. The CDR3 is CASGTLAGGTGELFF. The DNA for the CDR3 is TGTGCCAGCGGCACCCTAGCGGGAGGCACCGGGGAGCTGTTTTTT.

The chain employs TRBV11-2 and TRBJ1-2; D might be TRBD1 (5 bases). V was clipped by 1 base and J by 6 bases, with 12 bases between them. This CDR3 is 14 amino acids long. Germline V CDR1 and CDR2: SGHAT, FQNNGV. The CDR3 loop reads CASSLGTGSNGYTF. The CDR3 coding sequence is TGTGCCAGCAGCTTAGGAACAGGCTCGAATGGCTACACCTTC.

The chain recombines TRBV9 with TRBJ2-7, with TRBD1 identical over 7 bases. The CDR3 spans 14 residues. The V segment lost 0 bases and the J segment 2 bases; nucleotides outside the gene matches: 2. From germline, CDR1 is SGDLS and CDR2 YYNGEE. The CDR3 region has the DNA TGTGCCAGCAGCGTAGAAGGGGGCCCCTACGAGCAGTACTTC. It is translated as CASSVEGGPYEQYF.

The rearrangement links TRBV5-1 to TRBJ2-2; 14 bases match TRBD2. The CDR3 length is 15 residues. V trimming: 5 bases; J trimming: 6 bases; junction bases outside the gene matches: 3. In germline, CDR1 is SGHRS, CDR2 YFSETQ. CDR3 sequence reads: CASRTTSGRAGELFF. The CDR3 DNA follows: TGCGCCAGCAGAACGACTAGCGGGAGGGCCGGGGAGCTGTTTTTT. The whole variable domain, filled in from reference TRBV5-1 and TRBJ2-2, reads KAGVTQTPRYLIKTRGQQVTLSCSPISGHRSVSWYQQTPGQGLQFLFEYFSETQRNKGNFPGRFSGRQFSNSRSEMNVSTLELGDSALYLCASRTTSGRAGELFFGEGSRLTVL.

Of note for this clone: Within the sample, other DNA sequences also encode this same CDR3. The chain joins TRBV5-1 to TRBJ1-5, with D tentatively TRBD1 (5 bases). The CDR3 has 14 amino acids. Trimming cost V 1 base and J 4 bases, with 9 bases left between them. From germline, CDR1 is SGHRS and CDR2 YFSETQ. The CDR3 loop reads CASSLSGQNQPQHF. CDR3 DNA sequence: TGCGCCAGCAGCTTGTCTGGACAAAATCAGCCCCAGCATTTT. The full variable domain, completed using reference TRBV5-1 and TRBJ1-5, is KAGVTQTPRYLIKTRGQQVTLSCSPISGHRSVSWYQQTPGQGLQFLFEYFSETQRNKGNFPGRFSGRQFSNSRSEMNVSTLELGDSALYLCASSLSGQNQPQHFGDGTRLSIL.

CDR3 nucleotides: TGTGCCAGCAGTTACGCACGTTGGGGAGCAGCTGGCCAAGAGACCCAGTACTTC. This gives the protein CASSYARWGAAGQETQYF. The J gene is TRBJ2-5, the V gene TRBV27; TRBD2 might be the D (5 bases). Trimming cost V 4 bases and J 1 base, with 22 bases left between them. Germline CDR1 and CDR2: MNHEY and SMNVEV (reference sequence). The CDR3 has 18 amino acids.

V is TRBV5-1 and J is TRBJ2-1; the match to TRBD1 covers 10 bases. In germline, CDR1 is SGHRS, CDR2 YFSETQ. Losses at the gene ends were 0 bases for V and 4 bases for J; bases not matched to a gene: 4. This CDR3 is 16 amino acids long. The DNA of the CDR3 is TGCGCCAGCAGCTTGGTAGGGACAGGGGAATACAATGAGCAGTTCTTC. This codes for CASSLVGTGEYNEQFF.

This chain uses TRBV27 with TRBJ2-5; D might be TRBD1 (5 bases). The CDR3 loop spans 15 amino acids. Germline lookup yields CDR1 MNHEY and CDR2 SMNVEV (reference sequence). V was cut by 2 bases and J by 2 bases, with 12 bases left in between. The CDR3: CASSLMWGSQETQYF. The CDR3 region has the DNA TGTGCCAGCAGTTTAATGTGGGGCAGTCAAGAGACCCAGTACTTC.

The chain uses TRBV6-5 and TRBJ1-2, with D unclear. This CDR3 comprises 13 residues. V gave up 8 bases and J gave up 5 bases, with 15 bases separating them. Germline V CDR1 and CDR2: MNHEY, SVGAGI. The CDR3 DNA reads TGTGCCAGCGACCAATATACTATTTATGGCTACACCTTC. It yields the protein CASDQYTIYGYTF.

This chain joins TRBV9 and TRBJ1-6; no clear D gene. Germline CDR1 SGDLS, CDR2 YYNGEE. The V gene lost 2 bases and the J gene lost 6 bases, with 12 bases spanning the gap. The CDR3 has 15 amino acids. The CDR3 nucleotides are TGTGCCAGCAGCGTCGCCGACTACCTTAATTCACCCCTCCACTTT. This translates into CASSVADYLNSPLHF.

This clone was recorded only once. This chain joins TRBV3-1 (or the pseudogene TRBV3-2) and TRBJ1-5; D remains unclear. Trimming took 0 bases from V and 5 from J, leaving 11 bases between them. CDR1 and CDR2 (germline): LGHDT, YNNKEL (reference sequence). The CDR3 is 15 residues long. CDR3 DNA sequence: TGTGCCAGCAGCCAAGACTCCGGAGGAGATCAGCCCCAGCATTTT. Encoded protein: CASSQDSGGDQPQHF.

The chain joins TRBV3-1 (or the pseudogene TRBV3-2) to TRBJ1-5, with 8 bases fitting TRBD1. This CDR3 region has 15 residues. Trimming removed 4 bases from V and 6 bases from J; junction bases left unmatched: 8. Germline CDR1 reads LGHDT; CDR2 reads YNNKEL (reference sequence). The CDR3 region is CASSPGGQGLQPQHF. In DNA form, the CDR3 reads TGTGCCAGCAGCCCCGGCGGACAGGGCCTTCAGCCCCAGCATTTT.

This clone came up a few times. The CDR3 nucleotides read TGTGCCATCAGTGAGTCGACCGGGACAGGAGGTTGGAGGAATTCACCCCTCCACTTT. Encoded protein: CAISESTGTGGWRNSPLHF. The chain has TRBV10-3 and TRBJ1-6; 8 positions match TRBD1. V gave up 0 bases and J gave up 7 bases; unmatched junction bases: 14. Germline CDR1 reads ENHRY; CDR2 reads SYGVKD. The CDR3 length is 19 residues.

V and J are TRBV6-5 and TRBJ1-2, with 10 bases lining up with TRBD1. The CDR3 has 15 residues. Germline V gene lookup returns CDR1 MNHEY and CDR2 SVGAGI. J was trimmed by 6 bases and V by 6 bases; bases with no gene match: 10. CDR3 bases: TGTGCCAGCAGCCCCGCCCCCGGACAGGGGGATGGCTACACCTTC. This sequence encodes CASSPAPGQGDGYTF.

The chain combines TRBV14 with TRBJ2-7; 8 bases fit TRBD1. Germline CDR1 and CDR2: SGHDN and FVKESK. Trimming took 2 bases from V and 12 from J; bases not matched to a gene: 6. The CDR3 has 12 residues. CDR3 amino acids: CASSQNRGTGYF. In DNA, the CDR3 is TGTGCCAGCAGCCAAAATCGTGGGACAGGGTACTTC.

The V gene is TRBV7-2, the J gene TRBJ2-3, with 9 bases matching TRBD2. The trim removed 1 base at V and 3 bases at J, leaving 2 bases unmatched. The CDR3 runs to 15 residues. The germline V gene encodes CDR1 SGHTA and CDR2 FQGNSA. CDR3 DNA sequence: TGTGCCAGCAGCTTAGGCGCGGGGGGGACAGATACGCAGTATTTT. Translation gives CASSLGAGGTDTQYF.

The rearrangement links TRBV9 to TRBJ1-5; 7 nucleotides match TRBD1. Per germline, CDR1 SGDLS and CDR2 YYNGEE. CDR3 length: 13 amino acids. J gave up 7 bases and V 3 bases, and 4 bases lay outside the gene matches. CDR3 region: CASSGRQGQPQHF. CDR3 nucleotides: TGTGCCAGCAGCGGGAGACAGGGACAGCCCCAGCATTTT.

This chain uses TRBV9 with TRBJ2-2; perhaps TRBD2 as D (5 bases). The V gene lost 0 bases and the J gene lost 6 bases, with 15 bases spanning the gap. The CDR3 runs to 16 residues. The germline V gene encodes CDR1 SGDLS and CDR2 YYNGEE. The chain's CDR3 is CASSVAPTRIPGELFF. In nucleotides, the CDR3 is TGTGCCAGCAGCGTAGCCCCCACTAGAATCCCCGGGGAGCTGTTTTTT.

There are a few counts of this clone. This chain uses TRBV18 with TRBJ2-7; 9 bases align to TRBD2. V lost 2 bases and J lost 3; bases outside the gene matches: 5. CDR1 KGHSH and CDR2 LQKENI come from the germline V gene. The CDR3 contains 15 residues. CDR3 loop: CASSPGAGGNYEQYF. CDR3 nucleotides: TGTGCCAGCTCACCAGGGGCGGGAGGGAACTACGAGCAGTACTTC.

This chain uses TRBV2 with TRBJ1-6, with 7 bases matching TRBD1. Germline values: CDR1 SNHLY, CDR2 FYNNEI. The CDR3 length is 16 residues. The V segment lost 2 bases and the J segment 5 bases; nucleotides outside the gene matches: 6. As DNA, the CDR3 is TGTGCCAGCAGTGAACTAGGGGGCGCGAATAATTCACCCCTCCACTTT. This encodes CASSELGGANNSPLHF.

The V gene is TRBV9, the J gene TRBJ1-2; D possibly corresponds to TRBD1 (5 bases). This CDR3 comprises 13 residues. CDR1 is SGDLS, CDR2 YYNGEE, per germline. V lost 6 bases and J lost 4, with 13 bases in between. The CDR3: CASTGPGGYGYTF. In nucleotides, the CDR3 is TGTGCCAGCACCGGGCCGGGGGGCTATGGCTACACCTTC.

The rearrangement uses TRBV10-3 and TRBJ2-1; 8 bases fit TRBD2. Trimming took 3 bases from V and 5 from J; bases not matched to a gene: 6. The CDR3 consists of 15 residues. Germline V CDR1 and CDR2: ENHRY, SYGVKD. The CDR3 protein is CAISEGLAGNNEQFF. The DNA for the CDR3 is TGTGCCATCAGTGAAGGTCTAGCGGGCAACAATGAGCAGTTCTTC.

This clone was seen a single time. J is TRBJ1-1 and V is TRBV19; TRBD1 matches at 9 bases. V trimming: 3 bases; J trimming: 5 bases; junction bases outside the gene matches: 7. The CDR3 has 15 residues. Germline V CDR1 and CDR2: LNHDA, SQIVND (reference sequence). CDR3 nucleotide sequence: TGTGCCAGTAGTATGAGTACAGGGGGCCGAACTGAAGCTTTCTTT. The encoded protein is CASSMSTGGRTEAFF.

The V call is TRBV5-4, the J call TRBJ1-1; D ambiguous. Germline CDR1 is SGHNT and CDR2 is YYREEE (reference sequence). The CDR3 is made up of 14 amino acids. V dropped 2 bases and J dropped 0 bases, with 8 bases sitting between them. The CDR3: CASSFGEMNTEAFF. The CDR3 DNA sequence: TGTGCCAGCAGCTTCGGGGAGATGAACACTGAAGCTTTCTTT.